The 5 T cell receptor beta chains listed next were all sequenced from one sample in a study of control samples from healthy donors and cancer patients. Assay used: immunoSEQ multiplex PCR; TCRdb lists only in-frame clones, some missing. The sample consists of about 100,000 clones, about 89% of them appearing once. Sequenced material: blood. These receptors originate from a man aged 30-40 years in good health.

This sequence joins TRBV3-1 (or the pseudogene TRBV3-2) and TRBJ2-5; 7 nucleotides align to TRBD1. Trimming removed 4 bases from V and 3 bases from J; junction bases left unmatched: 5. The CDR3 loop spans 14 amino acids. Per the germline V gene, CDR1 is LGHDT and CDR2 is YNNKEL (reference sequence). CDR3 DNA: TGTGCCAGCAGCCCCCGGACAGGAGAAGAGACCCAGTACTTC. Its translation is CASSPRTGEETQYF.

This rearrangement joins TRBV4-3 to TRBJ1-5; TRBD1 might be the D (5 bases). This CDR3 is 14 amino acids long. Between the trimmed V and J ends, which lost 4 bases and 4 bases, there was a span of 11 bases. The V gene's germline CDR1 is LGHNA and CDR2 YSLEER. The CDR3 DNA reads TGCGCCAGCAGCCCGGGGGGGTTAAATCAGCCCCAGCATTTT. Protein sequence: CASSPGGLNQPQHF.

The J gene is TRBJ1-2, the V gene TRBV18; 7 nucleotides align to TRBD1. With 5 bases clipped from V and 8 bases from J, the junction kept 17 bases outside the gene matches. Germline V lookup: CDR1 KGHSH, CDR2 LQKENI. This CDR3 has 16 residues. CDR3 in amino acids: CASSYTAEGASYGYTF. CDR3 nucleotides: TGTGCCAGCTCATACACGGCGGAGGGGGCATCCTACGGCTACACCTTC.

This chain joins TRBV7-3 and TRBJ2-3; 7 positions match TRBD1. Germline V lookup: CDR1 SGHTA, CDR2 FQGTGA. The CDR3 is made up of 15 amino acids. V shed 5 bases, J shed 3 bases, and the junction held 8 bases outside the gene matches. In DNA form, the CDR3 reads TGTGCCAGCAGCCTAAGGCCAGGGGGTACAGATACGCAGTATTTT. It is translated as CASSLRPGGTDTQYF.

V gene TRBV7-2 combines with J gene TRBJ1-6; D not certain. The CDR3 totals 13 residues. Germline values: CDR1 SGHTA, CDR2 FQGNSA. Trimming stripped 2 bases from V and 10 bases from J, with 9 bases between. CDR3 DNA sequence: TGTGCCAGCAGCTTAATGTTAGAGTCACCCCTCCACTTT. Its translation is CASSLMLESPLHF.